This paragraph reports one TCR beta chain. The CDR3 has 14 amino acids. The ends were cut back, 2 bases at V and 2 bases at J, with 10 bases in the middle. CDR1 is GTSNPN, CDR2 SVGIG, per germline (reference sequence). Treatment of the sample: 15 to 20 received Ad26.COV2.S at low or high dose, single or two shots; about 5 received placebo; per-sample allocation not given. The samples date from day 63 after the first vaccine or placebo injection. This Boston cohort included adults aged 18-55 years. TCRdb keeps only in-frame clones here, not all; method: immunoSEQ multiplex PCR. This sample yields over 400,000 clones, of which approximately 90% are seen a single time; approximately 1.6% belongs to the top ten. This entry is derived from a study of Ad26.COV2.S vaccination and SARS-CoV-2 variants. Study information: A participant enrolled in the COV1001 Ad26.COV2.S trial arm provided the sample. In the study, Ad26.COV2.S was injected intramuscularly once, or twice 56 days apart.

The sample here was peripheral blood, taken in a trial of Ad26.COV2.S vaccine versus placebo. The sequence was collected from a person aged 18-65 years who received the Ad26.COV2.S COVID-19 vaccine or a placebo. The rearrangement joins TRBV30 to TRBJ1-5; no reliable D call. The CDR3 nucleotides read TGTGCCTGGAGTCCGGAGTTGGGCAATCAGCCCCAGCATTTT. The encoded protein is CAWSPELGNQPQHF.